The 29 T cell receptor beta chains below were found in one sample sequenced in a study of T cell repertoires in cytomegalovirus infection (dated by TCRdb to about 2019). Reads for this sample came from an Illumina HiSeq 1500. The public reads were run again by TCRdb, first through fastp at Q25 and then through MiXCR, and only productive beta chains were kept. Here each entry gathers all rows of one CDR3 protein and keeps the most common genes and DNA. This sample is represented by approximately 150,000 distinct CDR3 sequences; under 20% of them were singletons. Together, the top ten hold around 20% of the sample. The sequenced sample was CD8+ T cells from PBMCs. The source is a human donor in good health (CMV status not recorded). Some clones in this sample may be carry-over from other donors' samples.

The rearrangement links TRBV6-5 to TRBJ2-5; 8 positions match TRBD1. CDR1 is MNHEY and CDR2 is SVGAGI in the germline V gene. There are 17 residues in the CDR3. J lost 4 bases, V lost 2 bases, and 12 bases had no gene match. The CDR3 region has the DNA TGTGCCAGCAGTTACAGGGGTACAGGGGGGACGGGAGAGACCCAGTACTTC. It is translated as CASSYRGTGGTGETQYF.

The chain recombines TRBV28 with TRBJ1-5; D is undetermined. The length of the CDR3 is 15 residues. Trimming removed 6 bases from V and 1 base from J, with 13 bases in between. The germline gives CDR1 MDHEN, CDR2 SYDVKM. The CDR3 reads CASRRHPGSNQPQHF. Here the CDR3 DNA reads TGTGCCAGCAGGCGACACCCCGGGAGCAATCAGCCCCAGCATTTT.

This clonotype was picked up a small number of times. J is TRBJ2-3 and V is TRBV11-2; D not resolved. V shed 5 bases and J shed 5 bases, with 5 bases lying between them. CDR3 length equals 11 residues. Germline CDR1 SGHAT, CDR2 FQNNGV. CDR3 in DNA: TGTGCCAGCAGCGCCGAAGATACGCAGTATTTT. This sequence encodes CASSAEDTQYF.

This chain connects TRBV12-3 or TRBV12-4 to TRBJ2-1; 8 bases match TRBD2. The CDR3 extends over 13 amino acids. With 6 bases clipped from V and 9 bases from J, the junction kept 7 bases outside the gene matches. Here the CDR3 reads CASRRAGDFEQFF. As DNA, the CDR3 is TGTGCCAGCAGGCGAGCGGGAGACTTTGAGCAGTTCTTC.

This clonotype was seen at least ten times. J is TRBJ2-3 and V is TRBV7-2, with D possibly matching TRBD2 (6 bases). The V gene lost 1 base and the J gene lost 6 bases, with 11 bases spanning the gap. CDR1 and CDR2 (germline): SGHTA, FQGNSA. There are 14 residues in the CDR3. This CDR3 reads CASSLEGGGDTQYF. The CDR3 region has the DNA TGTGCCAGCAGCTTAGAGGGAGGCGGGGATACGCAGTATTTT.

The J gene is TRBJ1-5, the V gene TRBV7-9; no definite D call. V lost 4 bases, J lost 2 bases, and 12 bases lay in between. The CDR3 runs 15 residues. The germline gives CDR1 SEHNR, CDR2 FQNEAQ (reference sequence). CDR3 region: CASSSSKSGNQPQHF. DNA of the CDR3: TGTGCCAGCAGCTCCTCCAAGTCGGGCAATCAGCCCCAGCATTTT.

In this sample, this clonotype turned up a few times. The rearrangement links TRBV6-2 or TRBV6-3 to TRBJ2-3; 8 positions match TRBD2. V was clipped by 2 bases and J by 4 bases; unmatched bases: 8. Germline CDR1 and CDR2: MNHEY and SVGEGT. The CDR3 covers 16 residues. CDR3 nucleotides: TGTGCCAGCAGTTACCTCAAGCGGGGGAAGGCAGATACGCAGTATTTT. It encodes CASSYLKRGKADTQYF.

This clonotype was counted only a few times. V gene TRBV14 combines with J gene TRBJ1-5; a possible D gene is TRBD1 (5 bases). The CDR3 is 13 residues long. With 1 base removed from V and 7 bases from J, the gap between germline ends came to 8 bases. The germline gives CDR1 SGHDN, CDR2 FVKESK. CDR3 residues: CASSQGGVQPQHF. CDR3 bases: TGTGCCAGCAGCCAAGGGGGGGTCCAGCCCCAGCATTTT.

This clonotype was seen a handful of times. The chain recombines TRBV27 with TRBJ2-1; 8 bases are a match to TRBD2. This CDR3 is 15 amino acids long. Losses at the gene ends were 7 bases for V and 7 bases for J; bases not matched to a gene: 12. CDR1 MNHEY and CDR2 SMNVEV come from the germline V gene (reference sequence). CDR3 nucleotide sequence: TGTGCCAGCACTCAAGCGGGAGAAGGAAGAAATGAGCAGTTCTTC. This translates into CASTQAGEGRNEQFF.

The chain uses TRBV7-6 and TRBJ2-1; TRBD2 matches at 9 bases. The CDR3 is made up of 16 amino acids. V was clipped by 2 bases and J by 8 bases; unmatched bases: 10. Germline lookup yields CDR1 SGHVS and CDR2 FNYEAQ. CDR3 bases: TGTGCCAGCAGCTTAAGGGGTAGCGGGAGTAAGGATGAGCAGTTCTTC. Its translation: CASSLRGSGSKDEQFF.

J is TRBJ2-2 and V is TRBV7-6; D remains unclear. V gave up 5 bases and J gave up 5 bases, with 6 bases separating them. This CDR3 contains 12 residues. CDR1 and CDR2 (germline): SGHVS, FNYEAQ. CDR3 in DNA: TGTGCCAGCAGCCAATCAACCGGGGAGCTGTTTTTT. Translated: CASSQSTGELFF.

The rearrangement links TRBV7-2 to TRBJ1-2; 10 nucleotides line up with TRBD1. CDR1 is SGHTA, CDR2 FQGNSA, per germline. This CDR3 is built from 14 residues. The J segment lost 8 bases and the V segment lost 5 bases, leaving 8 bases of the junction unmatched. CDR3 nucleotide sequence: TGTGCCAGCAGCCTGCGGGACAGGGGTACCGGCTACACCTTC. It encodes CASSLRDRGTGYTF. Combining the CDR3 with reference TRBV7-2 and TRBJ1-2 gives the whole variable domain GAGVSQSPSNKVTEKGKDVELRCDPISGHTALYWYRQSLGQGLEFLIYFQGNSAPDKSGLPSDRFSAERTGGSVSTLTIQRTQQEDSAVYLCASSLRDRGTGYTFGSGTRLTVV.

This chain links TRBV20-1 with TRBJ1-2, with 7 bases matching TRBD1. Germline CDR1 is DFQATT and CDR2 is SNEGSKA (reference sequence). The CDR3 has 14 residues. The V segment lost 5 bases and the J segment 5 bases; nucleotides outside the gene matches: 11. For the CDR3, the DNA is TGCAGTGCTCCGTTGACAGGGATGGGGTATGGCTACACCTTC. It translates to CSAPLTGMGYGYTF.

This clonotype occurred a few times. The J gene is TRBJ2-1, the V gene TRBV7-8; possibly TRBD1 for D (6 bases). The V and J ends lost 4 bases and 4 bases respectively, with 17 bases between them. CDR3 length equals 16 residues. Germline V lookup: CDR1 SGHVS, CDR2 FQNEAQ. CDR3 coding DNA: TGTGCCAGCAGCTCTACAGGGAATCCTTATTACAATGAGCAGTTCTTC. Translation: CASSSTGNPYYNEQFF.

This clonotype appeared a few times. The chain combines TRBV20-1 with TRBJ2-2; 11 bases match TRBD1. Germline V lookup: CDR1 DFQATT, CDR2 SNEGSKA (reference sequence). This CDR3 is built from 16 residues. Trimming cost V 0 bases and J 3 bases; bases outside gene matches: 3. DNA of the CDR3: TGCAGTGCTAGAGACCAGGGACAGGGGGACACCGGGGAGCTGTTTTTT. Protein sequence: CSARDQGQGDTGELFF.

This clonotype was detected only a few times. This chain joins TRBV7-8 and TRBJ1-2; maybe TRBD1 (5 bases). The germline V gene has CDR1 SGHVS and CDR2 FQNEAQ. V was clipped by 1 base and J by 6 bases, with 24 bases between them. This CDR3 spans 18 amino acids. CDR3 DNA: TGTGCCAGCAGCTTAGAAGTACGGGGGACGCCTCTTTCCAATGGCTACACCTTC. It yields the protein CASSLEVRGTPLSNGYTF. The entire variable domain, with the rest obtained from reference TRBV7-8 and TRBJ1-2, is as follows: GAGVSQSPRYKVAKRGQDVALRCDPISGHVSLFWYQQALGQGPEFLTYFQNEAQLDKSGLPSDRFFAERPEGSVSTLKIQRTQQEDSAVYLCASSLEVRGTPLSNGYTFGSGTRLTVV.

This clonotype has more than one count but fewer than ten. V usage is TRBV20-1 and J usage is TRBJ2-5; D possibly corresponds to TRBD1 (6 bases). V was pared by 5 bases and J by 1 base, with 17 bases between. Per germline, CDR1 DFQATT and CDR2 SNEGSKA (reference sequence). The CDR3 has 15 residues. CDR3 DNA: TGCAGTGCTCCGCCGGGACACAGACTCCAAGAGACCCAGTACTTC. It encodes CSAPPGHRLQETQYF.

This clonotype was detected only a few times. The chain carries TRBV28 and TRBJ2-2; D is unclear. This CDR3 is 15 amino acids long. V lost 6 bases and J lost 3, with 14 bases in between. From germline, CDR1 is MDHEN and CDR2 SYDVKM. The CDR3 here is CASSLWSADTGELFF. The CDR3 DNA sequence: TGTGCCAGCAGCCTATGGAGTGCTGACACCGGGGAGCTGTTTTTT.

This clonotype showed up many times. This sequence joins TRBV7-8 and TRBJ2-3; 7 bases map to TRBD1. This CDR3 is built from 17 residues. J lost 4 bases, V lost 1 base, and 11 bases had no gene match. Germline V gene sequence: CDR1 SGHVS, CDR2 FQNEAQ. The CDR3 loop reads CASSLGRTGSRPDTQYF. In DNA form, the CDR3 reads TGTGCCAGCAGCTTAGGACGGACAGGTTCAAGGCCAGATACGCAGTATTTT.

V gene TRBV19 combines with J gene TRBJ2-6; the D is unclear. Germline V gene lookup returns CDR1 LNHDA and CDR2 SQIVND (reference sequence). The CDR3 totals 15 residues. V shed 5 bases and J shed 0 bases, with 8 bases lying between them. In nucleotides, the CDR3 is TGTGCCAGTAGTCCCCCGCCCTCTGGGGCCAACGTCCTGACTTTC. The encoded protein is CASSPPPSGANVLTF.

V and J are TRBV5-6 and TRBJ2-5; D is possibly TRBD1 (6 bases). CDR3 size: 16 residues. Per germline, CDR1 SGHDT and CDR2 YYEEEE. Trimming removed 1 base from V and 0 bases from J, with 13 bases in between. The CDR3 nucleotides are TGTGCCAGCAGCTTGAGACAGGATGGGTACCAAGAGACCCAGTACTTC. Its protein product is CASSLRQDGYQETQYF.

This rearrangement joins TRBV7-2 to TRBJ2-1; D gene ambiguous. The germline gives CDR1 SGHTA, CDR2 FQGNSA. This CDR3 has 11 amino acids. V lost 5 bases and J lost 8, with 7 bases in between. CDR3 in amino acids: CASSLPYEQFF. CDR3 nucleotides: TGTGCCAGCAGCCTGCCCTATGAGCAGTTCTTC.

By sample fraction, this clonotype is medium-sized (0.01 to 0.1%). CDR3 in DNA: TGTGCCAGCAGTCTCGACGGTCTCTATGGCTACACCTTC. Protein product: CASSLDGLYGYTF. This chain connects TRBV7-2 to TRBJ1-2; D is uncertain. The CDR3 is 13 residues long. Deletions cut 6 bases from V and 4 bases from J, with 12 bases between. CDR1 is SGHTA and CDR2 is FQGNSA in the germline V gene.

This clonotype is categorized as medium-sized. V and J are TRBV7-9 and TRBJ2-3, with D possibly matching TRBD2 (5 bases). Trimming stripped 8 bases from V and 6 bases from J, with 15 bases between. The CDR3 runs to 13 residues. Germline V gives CDR1 SEHNR, CDR2 FQNEAQ (reference sequence). CDR3 DNA: TGTGCCAGCCAGGACTCGCGGAGGGATACGCAGTATTTT. This sequence encodes CASQDSRRDTQYF. Full variable domain (outside the CDR3, taken from reference TRBV7-9 and TRBJ2-3): DTGVSQNPRHKITKRGQNVTFRCDPISEHNRLYWYRQTLGQGPEFLTYFQNEAQLEKSRLLSDRFSAERPKGSFSTLEIQRTEQGDSAMYLCASQDSRRDTQYFGPGTRLTVL.

This clonotype turned up a few times. The chain couples TRBV6-1 to TRBJ2-1; TRBD1 agrees at 8 bases. The CDR3 sequence is 14 residues long. V was pared by 6 bases and J by 2 bases, with 3 bases of the junction left unmatched. Germline loops: CDR1 MNHNS, CDR2 SASEGT. CDR3 coding DNA: TGTGCCAGCAGCGACAGGGGAGCCTACAATGAGCAGTTCTTC. It encodes CASSDRGAYNEQFF.

The J gene is TRBJ2-7, the V gene TRBV28; a possible D gene is TRBD2 (6 bases). The CDR3 runs 14 residues. Germline V CDR1 and CDR2: MDHEN, SYDVKM. Deletions cut 2 bases from V and 7 bases from J, with 15 bases between. The CDR3 bases are TGTGCCAGCAGTTTAATAGAGGTGGGGAGGGAGCAGTACTTC. The encoded protein is CASSLIEVGREQYF. The full variable domain, completed using reference TRBV28 and TRBJ2-7, is DVKVTQSSRYLVKRTGEKVFLECVQDMDHENMFWYRQDPGLGLRLIYFSYDVKMKEKGDIPEGYSVSREKKERFSLILESASTNQTSMYLCASSLIEVGREQYFGPGTRLTVT.

The V gene is TRBV6-1, the J gene TRBJ1-1, with no clear D. The V gene lost 7 bases and the J gene lost 3 bases, with 15 bases spanning the gap. CDR1 and CDR2 (germline): MNHNS, SASEGT. The length of the CDR3 is 14 residues. For the CDR3, the DNA is TGTGCCAGCACTAGGGTTAGGGTAGACACTGAAGCTTTCTTT. It translates to CASTRVRVDTEAFF.

This clonotype was detected only a few times. The chain employs TRBV2 and TRBJ1-5; no definite D call. CDR3 length: 14 amino acids. Deletions cut 3 bases from V and 0 bases from J, with 6 bases between. Germline lookup yields CDR1 SNHLY and CDR2 FYNNEI. Here the CDR3 reads CASSDWSSNQPQHF. CDR3 nucleotides: TGTGCCAGCAGTGACTGGAGTAGCAATCAGCCCCAGCATTTT.

This clonotype was observed a few times. The J gene is TRBJ2-1, the V gene TRBV27; TRBD2 aligns across 8 bases. Losses at the gene ends were 7 bases for V and 2 bases for J; bases not matched to a gene: 7. The CDR3 runs to 15 residues. CDR1 is MNHEY, CDR2 SMNVEV, per germline (reference sequence). The CDR3 nucleotides read TGTGCCAGCAACTTAGGACTAGCTGCCTACAATGAGCAGTTCTTC. This sequence encodes CASNLGLAAYNEQFF.